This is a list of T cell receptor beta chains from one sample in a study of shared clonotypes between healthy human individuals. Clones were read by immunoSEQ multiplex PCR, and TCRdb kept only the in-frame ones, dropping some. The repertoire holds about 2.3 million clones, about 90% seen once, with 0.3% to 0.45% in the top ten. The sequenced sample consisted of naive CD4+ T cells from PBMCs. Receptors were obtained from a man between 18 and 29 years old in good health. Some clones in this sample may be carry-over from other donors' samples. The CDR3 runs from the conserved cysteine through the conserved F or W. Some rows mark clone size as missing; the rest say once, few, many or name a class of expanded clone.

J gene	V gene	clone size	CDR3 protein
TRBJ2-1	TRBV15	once	CATSRTRASGSYNEQFF
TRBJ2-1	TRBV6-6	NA	CASSGVLGNEQFF
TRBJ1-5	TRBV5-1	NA	CASSRTGLSNQPQHF
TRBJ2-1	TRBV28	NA	CASSLVGGLTYNEQFF
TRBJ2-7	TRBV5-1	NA	CASHEYYQGEQYF
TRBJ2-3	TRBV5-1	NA	CASSLGLILGDTDTQYF
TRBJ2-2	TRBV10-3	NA	CAISEVLANPGELFF
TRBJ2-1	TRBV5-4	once	CASSAAGGRSSYNEQFF
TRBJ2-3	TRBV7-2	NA	CASSRAPLEVDTQYF
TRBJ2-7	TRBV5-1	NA	CASSLTSGLYEQYF
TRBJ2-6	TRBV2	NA	CASSGQGTGANVLTF
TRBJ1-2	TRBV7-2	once	CASSTGQGNYGYTF
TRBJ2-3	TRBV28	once	CASSLLERDTDTQYF
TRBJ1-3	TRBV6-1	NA	CASSQAGQWSTIYF
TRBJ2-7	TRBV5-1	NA	CASGGGAGSQYF
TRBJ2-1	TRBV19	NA	CASRGLAGFEGYNEQFF
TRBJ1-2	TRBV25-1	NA	CASSLQGAGYGYTF
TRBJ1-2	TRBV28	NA	CASRLGEVEGYTF
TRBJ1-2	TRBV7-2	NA	CASSPRTGLRYGYTF
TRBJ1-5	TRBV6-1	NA	CASSALQGASQPQHF
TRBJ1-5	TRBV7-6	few	CASSLGRGVYSNQPQHF
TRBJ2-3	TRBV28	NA	CASKPGTGKSTDTQYF
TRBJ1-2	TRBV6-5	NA	CASSYWDRGRRRYTF
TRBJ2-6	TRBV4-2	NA	CASSQYPRGTGANVLTF
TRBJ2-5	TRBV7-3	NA	CASSAQGGLETQYF
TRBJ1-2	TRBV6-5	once	CASSLGTVGGYTF
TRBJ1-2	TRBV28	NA	CASSSGQVYGYTF
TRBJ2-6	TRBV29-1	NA	CSADVSGANVLTF
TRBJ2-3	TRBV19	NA	CASSIGGSTDTQYF
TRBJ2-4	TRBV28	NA	CASSLVGGAKNIQYF
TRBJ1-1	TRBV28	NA	CASGQAPATEAFF
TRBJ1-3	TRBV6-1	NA	CASSAGSGNTIYF
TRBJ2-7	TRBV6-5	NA	CASSYSGGGEQYF
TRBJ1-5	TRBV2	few	CASSPAPRTPQHF
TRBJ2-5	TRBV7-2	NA	CASSFGGGGSRTQYF
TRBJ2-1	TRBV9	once	CASSVEPGGYNEQFF
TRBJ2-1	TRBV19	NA	CASTLGRGGSEQFF
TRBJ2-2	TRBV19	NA	CASMGDSRSNTGELFF
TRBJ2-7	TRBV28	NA	CASSIRTTGPYEQYF
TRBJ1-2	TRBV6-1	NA	CASSRQTDINYGYTF
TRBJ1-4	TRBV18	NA	CASSPRSEEKLFF
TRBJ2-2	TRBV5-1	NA	CASSFSGNTGELFF
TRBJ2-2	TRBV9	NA	CASSVHPMTSGTGELFF
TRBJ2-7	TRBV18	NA	CASSPEGQGTYEQYF
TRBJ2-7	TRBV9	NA	CASSPRQGASSYEQYF
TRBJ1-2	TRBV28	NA	CASSSWGAGKNYGYTF
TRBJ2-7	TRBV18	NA	CASSTGASSYEQYF
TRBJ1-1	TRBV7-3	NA	CASSRQVNTEAFF
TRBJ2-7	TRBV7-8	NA	CASSPRLAAKTSSYEQYF
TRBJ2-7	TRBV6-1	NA	CASTLTSGSYEQYF
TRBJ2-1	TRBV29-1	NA	CSSGGDRRAEQFF
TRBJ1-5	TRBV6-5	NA	CASSRGREAGQPQHF
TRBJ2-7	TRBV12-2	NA	CASRPPNSGASYEQYF
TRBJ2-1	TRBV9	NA	CASSVVSGPGEQFF
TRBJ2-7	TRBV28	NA	CASSKWGVSYEQYF